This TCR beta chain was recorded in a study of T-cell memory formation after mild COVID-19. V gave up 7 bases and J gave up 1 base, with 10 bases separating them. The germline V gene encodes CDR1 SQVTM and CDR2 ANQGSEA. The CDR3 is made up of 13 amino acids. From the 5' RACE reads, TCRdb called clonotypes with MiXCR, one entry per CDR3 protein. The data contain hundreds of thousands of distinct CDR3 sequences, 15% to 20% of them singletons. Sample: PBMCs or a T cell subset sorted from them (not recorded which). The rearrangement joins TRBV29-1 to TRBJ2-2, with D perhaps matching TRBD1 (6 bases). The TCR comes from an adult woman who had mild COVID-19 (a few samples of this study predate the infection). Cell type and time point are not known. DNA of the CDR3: TGCAGCGCACCGGGACAGAACACCGGGGAGCTGTTTTTT. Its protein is CSAPGQNTGELFF.